The next 21 T cell receptor beta chains were all read from a single sample in a study of low-dose radiotherapy and immunotherapy resistance in tumors (dated by TCRdb to between 2021 and 2024). The time point label for this specimen denotes: before trial treatment. The sequencing machine was an Illumina HiSeq 2500. Superscript III and a set of TRAV- and TRBV-specific primers were used to synthesize first-strand cDNA, so that both TCRalpha and TCRbeta chains were covered. TCRs were amplified with Phusion for about 21 PCR cycles, with a constant-region primer paired with the adapter attached to the V primers. TCRdb applied fastp at Q25 and MiXCR to the public reads, then kept only in-frame beta chains. Rows with a matching CDR3 protein are joined into one entry that keeps the most common DNA and genes. This sample gives about 82,000 distinct CDR3 sequences in total; under 20% of them show up just once. Of the sample, 5% to 7% falls within the top ten clones.

Sequencing used PBMCs, obtained before treatment. These TCRs come from a male donor with prostate cancer.

V usage is TRBV10-2 and J usage is TRBJ2-2; 9 nucleotides agree with TRBD1. The CDR3 has 15 amino acids. In germline, CDR1 is WSHSY, CDR2 SAAADI. V shed 6 bases and J 4 bases; nucleotides not matched to a gene: 6. In DNA form, the CDR3 reads TGCGCCAGCAGACAGGGGGCGCGGGGCACCGGGGAGCTGTTTTTT. The encoded protein is CASRQGARGTGELFF.

Ten or more counts support this clonotype. V gene TRBV6-8 combines with J gene TRBJ2-3; 8 bases fit TRBD2. The CDR3 is 15 residues long. Losses at the gene ends were 2 bases for V and 4 bases for J; bases not matched to a gene: 5. Per the germline V gene, CDR1 is MNHGY and CDR2 is SAAAGT. The CDR3 sequence is CASSYNGRASDTQYF. In DNA, the CDR3 is TGTGCCAGCAGTTACAACGGGAGGGCCTCAGATACGCAGTATTTT.

In its sample, this clonotype was seen many times. The rearrangement links TRBV9 to TRBJ1-4, with D maybe TRBD1 (6 bases). V lost 0 bases, J lost 8 bases, and 14 bases lay in between. The V gene's germline CDR1 is SGDLS and CDR2 YYNGEE. The CDR3 sequence is 15 residues long. The DNA for the CDR3 is TGTGCCAGCAGCGTAGATGGGACACCGGGGGAAAAACTGTTTTTT. This encodes CASSVDGTPGEKLFF.

The table lists this clonotype with many counts. The chain joins TRBV4-2 to TRBJ2-5; 9 nucleotides agree with TRBD2. With 4 bases clipped from V and 4 bases from J, the junction kept 4 bases outside the gene matches. CDR1 and CDR2 from the germline V gene are LGHNA and YNFKEQ. This CDR3 is built from 14 residues. DNA for the CDR3: TGTGCCAGCAGCCCATCGGGACTAGCAGAGACCCAGTACTTC. Amino acid sequence: CASSPSGLAETQYF.

CDR3 bases: TGTGCCAGCTCACCCGACAGGGACGAGCAGTACTTC. As protein: CASSPDRDEQYF. V and J are TRBV18 and TRBJ2-7, with 7 bases aligning to TRBD1. V gave up 3 bases and J gave up 5 bases; unmatched junction bases: 1. CDR3 length: 12 amino acids. The V gene's germline CDR1 is KGHSH and CDR2 LQKENI.

This clonotype was picked up a small number of times. The rearrangement joins TRBV30 to TRBJ2-2; 11 bases fit TRBD2. Looked up from germline, CDR1 is GTSNPN and CDR2 is SVGIG (reference sequence). The CDR3 loop spans 19 amino acids. J gave up 6 bases and V 0 bases, and 15 bases lay outside the gene matches. CDR3 nucleotide sequence: TGTGCCTGGAGTGTAAGTGTGCTAGCGGGAGGAAGGCTGGCCGGGGAGCTGTTTTTT. As protein: CAWSVSVLAGGRLAGELFF. The full variable domain, its missing parts supplied by reference TRBV30 and TRBJ2-2, is SQTIHQWPATLVQPVGSPLSLECTVEGTSNPNLYWYRQAAGRGLQLLFYSVGIGQISSEVPQNLSASRPQDRQFILSSKKLLLSDSGFYLCAWSVSVLAGGRLAGELFFGEGSRLTVL.

The table lists this clonotype with a few counts. This chain joins TRBV5-4 and TRBJ2-7; D remains ambiguous. Germline V gene data show CDR1 as SGHNT and CDR2 as YYREEE (reference sequence). V lost 3 bases to trimming and J lost 3 bases, with 7 bases between them. This CDR3 contains 12 residues. The CDR3 sequence is CASSSTVYEQYF. DNA of the CDR3: TGTGCCAGCAGCTCCACAGTCTACGAGCAGTACTTC. Filled out from reference TRBV5-4 and TRBJ2-7, the complete variable domain reads ETGVTQSPTHLIKTRGQQVTLRCSSQSGHNTVSWYQQALGQGPQFIFQYYREEENGRGNFPPRFSGLQFPNYSSELNVNALELDDSALYLCASSSTVYEQYFGPGTRLTVT.

This clonotype occurred many times. This chain joins TRBV21-1 and TRBJ2-3; the listed D gene, TRBD2, was not tested against the DNA. TRBV21-1 is annotated as a pseudogene. This CDR3 contains 18 residues. For the CDR3, the DNA is TGTGCCAGCAGCAAAGCGTGGCGGGAGGGCCCCGACACAGATACGCAGTATTTT. It specifies CASSKAWREGPDTDTQYF.

This clonotype came up many times. This chain joins TRBV7-9 and TRBJ2-1; D remains unclear. Trimming removed 5 bases at V and 0 bases at J, with 11 bases between. The CDR3 length is 15 residues. Germline values: CDR1 SEHNR, CDR2 FQNEAQ (reference sequence). The CDR3 DNA follows: TGTGCCAGCAGCCCGACCAGTAGCTCCTACAATGAGCAGTTCTTC. Residues: CASSPTSSSYNEQFF.

This clonotype was counted ten times or more. This chain links TRBV19 with TRBJ2-3; 9 bases fit TRBD1. The V gene end was trimmed by 5 bases and the J gene end by 9 bases; junction bases not matched to a gene: 12. The CDR3 is 15 residues long. Germline-derived CDR1 and CDR2 are LNHDA and SQIVND (reference sequence). The CDR3 sequence is CASSSTDRGGRTQYF. The CDR3 DNA reads TGTGCCAGTAGTTCCACGGACAGGGGAGGTAGGACGCAGTATTTT.

In its sample, this clonotype was seen many times. This sequence joins TRBV19 and TRBJ2-2; TRBD1 might be the D (5 bases). Germline V gene data show CDR1 as LNHDA and CDR2 as SQIVND (reference sequence). Trimming pared 4 bases from V and 4 bases from J, leaving 16 bases between. This CDR3 has 16 amino acids. The CDR3 nucleotides read TGTGCCAGTAGTAAAAACAGGATTTCGAGCACCGGGGAGCTGTTTTTT. As protein: CASSKNRISSTGELFF.

This clonotype occurred many times. The chain uses TRBV20-1 and TRBJ2-7; 9 bases agree with TRBD1. The CDR3 contains 14 residues. J gave up 4 bases and V 2 bases, and 6 bases lay outside the gene matches. Germline V gene lookup returns CDR1 DFQATT and CDR2 SNEGSKA (reference sequence). In DNA, the CDR3 is TGCAGTGCTAGATCCGGGACAGGGCTATACGAGCAGTACTTC. It translates to CSARSGTGLYEQYF.

The table lists this clonotype with many counts. The J gene is TRBJ1-1, the V gene TRBV5-1; possibly TRBD1 for D (6 bases). The V end lost 0 bases, the J end lost 4 bases, and 13 bases lay between the germline ends. This CDR3 contains 15 residues. Germline assignment: CDR1 SGHRS and CDR2 YFSETQ. CDR3 sequence (DNA): TGCGCCAGCAGCTTGGCCGCCGGGGGCGTCACTGAAGCTTTCTTT. This gives the protein CASSLAAGGVTEAFF.

The CDR3 here is CASSSGSYQETQYF. The CDR3 DNA sequence: TGTGCCAGCAGTTCCGGTAGCTACCAAGAGACCCAGTACTTC. The chain uses TRBV27 and TRBJ2-5, with D hard to call. Trimming removed 4 bases at V and 0 bases at J, with 9 bases between. The CDR3 sequence is 14 residues long. Germline lookup yields CDR1 MNHEY and CDR2 SMNVEV (reference sequence).

This clonotype has at least ten counts. The V and J genes are TRBV5-4 and TRBJ2-3; 9 nucleotides match TRBD2. This CDR3 spans 15 amino acids. V trimming: 4 bases; J trimming: 4 bases; junction bases outside the gene matches: 7. CDR1 SGHNT and CDR2 YYREEE come from the germline V gene (reference sequence). In nucleotides, the CDR3 is TGTGCCAGCAGCGGCCATGGCGGGAGGGCAGATACGCAGTATTTT. It codes for CASSGHGGRADTQYF.

A note on this clonotype: A far more abundant clone sits one base away, making this likely a read error. The rearrangement uses TRBV3-1 and TRBJ2-4; the match to TRBD2 covers 7 bases. Germline-derived CDR1 and CDR2 are LGHDT and YNNKEL (reference sequence). V lost 4 bases and J lost 13; bases outside the gene matches: 19. CDR3 length: 16 residues. CDR3 in DNA: TGTGCCAGCAGCCGTCGAGCGGGGCGGGCGTCCAATGAGCAGTACTTC. Translation: CASSRRAGRASNEQYF.

At least ten counts were recorded for this clonotype. This chain joins TRBV30 and TRBJ2-7; TRBD1 matches at 9 bases. With V trimmed by 0 bases and J by 6 bases, 9 bases remained unmatched. There are 15 residues in the CDR3. Germline V gene lookup returns CDR1 GTSNPN and CDR2 SVGIG (reference sequence). This CDR3 reads CAWSVHGTGFFEQYF. The CDR3 DNA follows: TGTGCCTGGAGTGTACACGGGACAGGGTTTTTCGAGCAGTACTTC. Full variable domain (outside the CDR3, taken from reference TRBV30 and TRBJ2-7): SQTIHQWPATLVQPVGSPLSLECTVEGTSNPNLYWYRQAAGRGLQLLFYSVGIGQISSEVPQNLSASRPQDRQFILSSKKLLLSDSGFYLCAWSVHGTGFFEQYFGPGTRLTVT.

The chain is built from TRBV6-2 or TRBV6-3 and TRBJ2-2; 11 bases fit TRBD2. The CDR3 has 16 amino acids. CDR1 is MNHEY and CDR2 is SVGEGT in the germline V gene. J was trimmed by 5 bases and V by 5 bases; bases with no gene match: 7. CDR3 amino acids: CASSEKLAGGTGELFF. The CDR3 coding sequence is TGTGCCAGCAGTGAAAAGCTAGCGGGAGGTACCGGGGAGCTGTTTTTT.

Ten or more counts support this clonotype. J is TRBJ1-1 and V is TRBV7-6; a weak D match, TRBD1 (6 bases). CDR1 is SGHVS and CDR2 is FNYEAQ in the germline V gene. This CDR3 spans 14 amino acids. V shed 3 bases and J shed 4 bases, with 12 bases lying between them. The DNA for the CDR3 is TGTGCCAGCAGCTTGGCAGGGGTAGCCACTGAAGCTTTCTTT. It encodes CASSLAGVATEAFF.

This clonotype was seen many times. This chain connects TRBV5-1 to TRBJ2-2, with D possibly being TRBD1 or TRBD2 (6 bases each). The CDR3 is made up of 16 amino acids. In germline, CDR1 is SGHRS, CDR2 YFSETQ. V was trimmed by 2 bases and J by 0 bases, leaving 11 bases between them. As DNA, the CDR3 is TGCGCCAGCAGCTTACCGGGGGCCGCGAACACCGGGGAGCTGTTTTTT. Translation gives CASSLPGAANTGELFF.

This clonotype was seen at least ten times. The chain couples TRBV7-2 to TRBJ2-2; D is undetermined. The V gene's germline CDR1 is SGHTA and CDR2 FQGNSA. The CDR3 length is 15 residues. The ends were cut back, 5 bases at V and 4 bases at J, with 14 bases in the middle. Here the CDR3 DNA reads TGTGCCAGCAGCGTCTCCGGCACCACCACCGGGGAGCTGTTTTTT. It specifies CASSVSGTTTGELFF. Filled out from reference TRBV7-2 and TRBJ2-2, the complete variable domain reads GAGVSQSPSNKVTEKGKDVELRCDPISGHTALYWYRQSLGQGLEFLIYFQGNSAPDKSGLPSDRFSAERTGGSVSTLTIQRTQQEDSAVYLCASSVSGTTTGELFFGEGSRLTVL.